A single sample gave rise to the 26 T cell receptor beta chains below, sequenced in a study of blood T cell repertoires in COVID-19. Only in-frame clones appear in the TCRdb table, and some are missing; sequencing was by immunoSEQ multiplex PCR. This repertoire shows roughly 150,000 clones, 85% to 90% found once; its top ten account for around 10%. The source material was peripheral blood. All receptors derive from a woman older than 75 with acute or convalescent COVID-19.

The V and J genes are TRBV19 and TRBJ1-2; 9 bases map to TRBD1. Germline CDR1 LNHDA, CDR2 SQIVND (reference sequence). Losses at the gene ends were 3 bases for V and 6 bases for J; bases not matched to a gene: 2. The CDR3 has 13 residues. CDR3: CASSITGGDGYTF. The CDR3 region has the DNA TGTGCCAGTAGTATTACAGGGGGCGATGGCTACACCTTC.

This CDR3 reads CASSQEDRGRRRGTQYF. The CDR3, as DNA: TGTGCCAGCAGCCAAGAGGACAGGGGAAGACGCCGGGGTACGCAGTATTTT. V usage is TRBV3-1 (or the pseudogene TRBV3-2) and J usage is TRBJ2-3; TRBD1 aligns across 9 bases. In germline, CDR1 is LGHDT, CDR2 YNNKEL (reference sequence). CDR3 length equals 17 residues. V dropped 0 bases and J dropped 8; count of bases not matched to a gene: 12.

As DNA, the CDR3 is TGTGCCAGCAGCTTAAGACAGGGTGGCTCCTACGAGCAGTACTTC. Translating it yields CASSLRQGGSYEQYF. The rearrangement joins TRBV7-9 to TRBJ2-7; 7 bases are a match to TRBD1. CDR1 is SEHNR, CDR2 FQNEAQ, per germline (reference sequence). V lost 2 bases to trimming and J lost 0 bases; unmatched junction nucleotides: 4. This CDR3 contains 15 residues.

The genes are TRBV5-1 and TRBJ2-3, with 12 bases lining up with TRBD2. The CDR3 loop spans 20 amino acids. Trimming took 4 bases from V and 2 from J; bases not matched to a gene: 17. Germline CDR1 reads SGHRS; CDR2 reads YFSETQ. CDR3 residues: CASSPGNLGLAGALTDTQYF. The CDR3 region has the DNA TGCGCCAGCAGCCCGGGAAATCTGGGACTAGCGGGTGCCCTCACAGATACGCAGTATTTT.

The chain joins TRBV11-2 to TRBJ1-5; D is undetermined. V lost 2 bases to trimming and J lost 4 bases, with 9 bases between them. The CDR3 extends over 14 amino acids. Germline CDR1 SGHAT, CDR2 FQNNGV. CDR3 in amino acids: CASSLSEGNQPQHF. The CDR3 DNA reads TGTGCCAGCAGCTTATCGGAGGGAAATCAGCCCCAGCATTTT.

The DNA for the CDR3 is TGTGCCAGCAGTCGAACGGGACAGGGTAGGTCCTACGAGCAGTACTTC. Protein: CASSRTGQGRSYEQYF. The chain has TRBV5-4 and TRBJ2-7, with 9 bases lining up with TRBD1. The ends lost 5 bases at V and 1 base at J; junction bases unmatched: 10. Germline CDR1 reads SGHNT; CDR2 reads YYREEE (reference sequence). This CDR3 is built from 16 residues.

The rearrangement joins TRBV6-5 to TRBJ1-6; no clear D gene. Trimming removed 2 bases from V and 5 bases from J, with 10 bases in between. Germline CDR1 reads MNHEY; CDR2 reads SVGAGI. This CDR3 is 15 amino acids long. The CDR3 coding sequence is TGTGCCAGCAGTTACGACGGGAGGAATAATTCACCCCTCCACTTT. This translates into CASSYDGRNNSPLHF.

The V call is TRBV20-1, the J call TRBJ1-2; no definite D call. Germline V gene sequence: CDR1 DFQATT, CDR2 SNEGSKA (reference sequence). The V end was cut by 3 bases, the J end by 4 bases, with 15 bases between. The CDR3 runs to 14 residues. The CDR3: CSASRENQGYGYTF. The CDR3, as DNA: TGCAGTGCTAGTCGGGAGAACCAAGGCTATGGCTACACCTTC.

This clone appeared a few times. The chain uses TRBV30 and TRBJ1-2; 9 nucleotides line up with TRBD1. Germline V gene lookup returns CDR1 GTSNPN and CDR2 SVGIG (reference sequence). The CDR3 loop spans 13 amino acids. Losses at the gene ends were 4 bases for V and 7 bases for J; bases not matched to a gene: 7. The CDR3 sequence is CAWNPGQGRGYTF. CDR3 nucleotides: TGTGCCTGGAACCCGGGACAGGGACGTGGCTACACCTTC.

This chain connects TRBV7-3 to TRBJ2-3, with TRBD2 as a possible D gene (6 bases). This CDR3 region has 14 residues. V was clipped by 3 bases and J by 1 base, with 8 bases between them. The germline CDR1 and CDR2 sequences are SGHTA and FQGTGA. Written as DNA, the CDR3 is TGTGCCAGCAGCTTTAGCGGTGGCACAGATACGCAGTATTTT. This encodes CASSFSGGTDTQYF.

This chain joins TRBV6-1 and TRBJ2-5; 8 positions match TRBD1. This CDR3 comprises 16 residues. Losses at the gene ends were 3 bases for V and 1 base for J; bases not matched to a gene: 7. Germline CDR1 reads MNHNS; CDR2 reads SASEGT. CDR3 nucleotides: TGTGCCAGCAGTGAGATAGGGACAGGTCGCCAAGAGACCCAGTACTTC. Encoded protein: CASSEIGTGRQETQYF.

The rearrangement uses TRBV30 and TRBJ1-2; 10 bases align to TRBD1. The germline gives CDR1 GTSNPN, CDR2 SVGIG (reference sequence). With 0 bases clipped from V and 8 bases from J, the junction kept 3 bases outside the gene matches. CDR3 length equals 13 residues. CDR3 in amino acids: CAWSVSDRGGYTF. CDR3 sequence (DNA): TGTGCCTGGAGTGTATCGGACAGGGGGGGCTACACCTTC.

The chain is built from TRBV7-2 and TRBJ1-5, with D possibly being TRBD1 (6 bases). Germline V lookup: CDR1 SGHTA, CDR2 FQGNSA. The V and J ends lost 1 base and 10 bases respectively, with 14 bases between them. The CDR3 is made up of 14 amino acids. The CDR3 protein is CASSLVSGEGPQHF. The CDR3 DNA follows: TGTGCCAGCAGCTTAGTTTCAGGGGAAGGACCCCAGCATTTT. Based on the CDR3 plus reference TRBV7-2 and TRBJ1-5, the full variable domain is GAGVSQSPSNKVTEKGKDVELRCDPISGHTALYWYRQSLGQGLEFLIYFQGNSAPDKSGLPSDRFSAERTGGSVSTLTIQRTQQEDSAVYLCASSLVSGEGPQHFGDGTRLSIL.

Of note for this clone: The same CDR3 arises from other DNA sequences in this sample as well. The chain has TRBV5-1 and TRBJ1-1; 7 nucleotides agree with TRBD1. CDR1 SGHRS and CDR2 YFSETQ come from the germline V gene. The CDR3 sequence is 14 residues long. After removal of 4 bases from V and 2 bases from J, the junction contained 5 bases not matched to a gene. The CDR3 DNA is TGCGCCAGCAGCCTCCGACAGGGAAACACTGAAGCTTTCTTT. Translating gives CASSLRQGNTEAFF.

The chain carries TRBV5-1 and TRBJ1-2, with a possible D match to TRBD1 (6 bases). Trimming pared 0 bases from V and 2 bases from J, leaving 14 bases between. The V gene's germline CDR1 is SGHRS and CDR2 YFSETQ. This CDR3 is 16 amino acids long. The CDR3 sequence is CASSLVQGGFNYGYTF. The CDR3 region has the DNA TGCGCCAGCAGCTTGGTACAGGGAGGGTTCAACTATGGCTACACCTTC.

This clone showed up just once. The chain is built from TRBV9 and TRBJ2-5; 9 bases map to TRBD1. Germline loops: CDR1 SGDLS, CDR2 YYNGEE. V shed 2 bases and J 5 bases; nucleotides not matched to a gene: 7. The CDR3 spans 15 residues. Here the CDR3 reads CASSVSQGAWETQYF. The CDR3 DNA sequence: TGTGCCAGCAGCGTCTCACAGGGGGCATGGGAGACCCAGTACTTC.

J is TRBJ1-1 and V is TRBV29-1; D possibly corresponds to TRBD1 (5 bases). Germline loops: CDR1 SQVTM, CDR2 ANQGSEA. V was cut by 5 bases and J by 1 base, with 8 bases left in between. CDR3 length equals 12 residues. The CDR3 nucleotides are TGCAGCGTTCGGGGGGGGAACACTGAAGCTTTCTTT. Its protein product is CSVRGGNTEAFF.

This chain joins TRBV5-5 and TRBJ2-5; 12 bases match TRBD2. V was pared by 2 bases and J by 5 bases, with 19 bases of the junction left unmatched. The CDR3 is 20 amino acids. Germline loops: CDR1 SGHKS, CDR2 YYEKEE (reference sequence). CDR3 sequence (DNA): TGTGCCAGCAGCTTCCGAGGAATACCGGGACTAGCGGGCGGGCAGGAGACCCAGTACTTC. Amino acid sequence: CASSFRGIPGLAGGQETQYF.

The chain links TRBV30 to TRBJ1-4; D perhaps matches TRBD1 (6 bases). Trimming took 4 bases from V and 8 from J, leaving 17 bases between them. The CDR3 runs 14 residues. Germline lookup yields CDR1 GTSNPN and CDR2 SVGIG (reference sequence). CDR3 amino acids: CAWNKQGAEEKLFF. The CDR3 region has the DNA TGTGCCTGGAACAAACAGGGAGCCGAAGAAAAACTGTTTTTT. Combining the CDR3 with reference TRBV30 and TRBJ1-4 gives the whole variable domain SQTIHQWPATLVQPVGSPLSLECTVEGTSNPNLYWYRQAAGRGLQLLFYSVGIGQISSEVPQNLSASRPQDRQFILSSKKLLLSDSGFYLCAWNKQGAEEKLFFGSGTQLSVL.

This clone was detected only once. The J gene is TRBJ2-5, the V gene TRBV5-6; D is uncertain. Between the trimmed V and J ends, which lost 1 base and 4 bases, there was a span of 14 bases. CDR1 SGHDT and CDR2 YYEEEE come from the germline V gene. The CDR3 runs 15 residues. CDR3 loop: CASSLLASRSETQYF. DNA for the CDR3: TGTGCCAGCAGCTTGTTGGCCTCTAGATCAGAGACCCAGTACTTC.

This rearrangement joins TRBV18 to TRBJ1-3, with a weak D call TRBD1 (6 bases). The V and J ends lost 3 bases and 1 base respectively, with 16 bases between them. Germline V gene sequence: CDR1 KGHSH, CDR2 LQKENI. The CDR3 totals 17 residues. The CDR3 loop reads CASSPGRTEISGNTIYF. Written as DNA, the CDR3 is TGTGCCAGCTCACCCGGAAGGACAGAAATTTCTGGAAACACCATATATTTT. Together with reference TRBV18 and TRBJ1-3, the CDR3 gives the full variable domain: NAGVMQNPRHLVRRRGQEARLRCSPMKGHSHVYWYRQLPEEGLKFMVYLQKENIIDESGMPKERFSAEFPKEGPSILRIQQVVRGDSAAYFCASSPGRTEISGNTIYFGEGSWLTVV.

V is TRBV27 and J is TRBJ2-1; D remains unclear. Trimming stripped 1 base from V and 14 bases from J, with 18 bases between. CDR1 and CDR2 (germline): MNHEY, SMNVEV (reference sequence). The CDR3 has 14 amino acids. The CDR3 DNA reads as TGTGCCAGCAGTTTATTGGGCTACTTCCCGGCAGAGTTCTTC. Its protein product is CASSLLGYFPAEFF.

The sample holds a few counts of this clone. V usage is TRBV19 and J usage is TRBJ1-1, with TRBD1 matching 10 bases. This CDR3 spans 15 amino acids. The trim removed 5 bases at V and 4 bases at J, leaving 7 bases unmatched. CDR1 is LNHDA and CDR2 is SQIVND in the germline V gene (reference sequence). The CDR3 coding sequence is TGTGCCAGTAGTCGACAGGGGGCGCGGGGCACTGAAGCTTTCTTT. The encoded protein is CASSRQGARGTEAFF.

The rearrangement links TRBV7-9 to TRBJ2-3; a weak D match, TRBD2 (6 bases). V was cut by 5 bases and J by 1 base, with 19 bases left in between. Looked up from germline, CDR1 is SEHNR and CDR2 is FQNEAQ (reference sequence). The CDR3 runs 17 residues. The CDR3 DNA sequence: TGTGCCAGCAGCCTCCCTAAGGGTGGCGGGGGCACAGATACGCAGTATTTT. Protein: CASSLPKGGGGTDTQYF.

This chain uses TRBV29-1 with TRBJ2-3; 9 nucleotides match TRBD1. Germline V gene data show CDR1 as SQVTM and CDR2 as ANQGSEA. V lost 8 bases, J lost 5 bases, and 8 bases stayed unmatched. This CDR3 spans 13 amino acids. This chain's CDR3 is CSSRQGVVDTQYF. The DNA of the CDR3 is TGCAGCTCCAGACAGGGGGTGGTAGATACGCAGTATTTT.

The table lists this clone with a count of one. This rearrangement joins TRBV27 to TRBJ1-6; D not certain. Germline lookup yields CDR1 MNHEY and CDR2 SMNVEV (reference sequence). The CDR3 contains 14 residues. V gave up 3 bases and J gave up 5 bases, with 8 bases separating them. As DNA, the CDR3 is TGTGCCAGCAGTTTGAGAGGGAATAATTCACCCCTCCACTTT. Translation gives CASSLRGNNSPLHF.